The next 16 T cell receptor beta chains were all read from a single sample in a study of identical twins (TCRdb year 2016). Libraries came from 5' RACE. The instrument given in TCRdb is Illumina HiSeq 2000. TCRdb applied fastp at Q25 and MiXCR to the public reads, then kept only in-frame beta chains. Records with the same CDR3 protein are collapsed into one entry carrying the most frequent genes and DNA. Counted in this sample were about 810,000 distinct CDR3 sequences; 9% to 15% of them appeared once. About 1.6% of the sample comes from the top ten. These sequences were also reported in another study, on yellow fever vaccine responses in identical twins.

The source material was PBMCs. These receptors all come from a woman in her late teens or twenties in good health.

The chain couples TRBV5-1 to TRBJ2-1; the D gene is possibly TRBD2 (5 bases). V shed 6 bases and J shed 4 bases, with 14 bases lying between them. Germline V CDR1 and CDR2: SGHRS, YFSETQ. This CDR3 has 14 amino acids. As DNA, the CDR3 is TGCGCCAGCACCCACCGGGGTGCTTACAATGAGCAGTTCTTC. Translation: CASTHRGAYNEQFF.

This chain joins TRBV15 and TRBJ2-5, with 11 bases that match TRBD2. The CDR3 runs 15 residues. Trimming removed 2 bases from V and 5 bases from J; junction bases left unmatched: 4. CDR1 LNHNV and CDR2 YYDKDF come from the germline V gene (reference sequence). CDR3 amino acids: CATSRLAGGRETQYF. DNA for the CDR3: TGTGCCACCAGCAGACTAGCGGGAGGAAGGGAGACCCAGTACTTC.

Only a few counts were recorded for this clonotype. The rearrangement joins TRBV4-1 to TRBJ2-7; TRBD1 is a possible D gene (7 bases). Trimming left V 1 base short and J 5 bases short, with 18 bases between. The CDR3 runs to 16 residues. The germline V gene has CDR1 MGHRA and CDR2 YSYEKL. CDR3 residues: CASSQGGSGGTDEQYF. CDR3 bases: TGCGCCAGCAGCCAAGGAGGATCAGGGGGGACCGACGAGCAGTACTTC.

This clonotype occurred many times. V is TRBV5-1 and J is TRBJ2-1; TRBD2 aligns across 7 bases. V lost 6 bases and J lost 8; bases outside the gene matches: 14. Germline loops: CDR1 SGHRS, CDR2 YFSETQ. CDR3 size: 15 residues. The CDR3 nucleotides are TGCGCCAGCACCCCTCTTGGCCAGGGAGGGGATGAGCAGTTCTTC. Protein product: CASTPLGQGGDEQFF. The full variable domain, rest sourced from reference TRBV5-1 and TRBJ2-1, is KAGVTQTPRYLIKTRGQQVTLSCSPISGHRSVSWYQQTPGQGLQFLFEYFSETQRNKGNFPGRFSGRQFSNSRSEMNVSTLELGDSALYLCASTPLGQGGDEQFFGPGTRLTVL.

This clonotype was picked up a small number of times. The genes are TRBV2 and TRBJ2-2; the match to TRBD1 covers 8 bases. The ends lost 6 bases at V and 6 bases at J; junction bases unmatched: 6. The CDR3 runs to 14 residues. Germline loops: CDR1 SNHLY, CDR2 FYNNEI. CDR3 in DNA: TGTGCCAGCAGGGAGACAGGGGAGGCCGGGGAGCTGTTTTTT. Translation gives CASRETGEAGELFF.

This clonotype was counted a few times. This rearrangement joins TRBV10-3 to TRBJ2-3; possible D gene TRBD1, 6 bases. CDR1 and CDR2 from the germline V gene are ENHRY and SYGVKD. Trimming pared 6 bases from V and 0 bases from J, leaving 16 bases between. This CDR3 has 16 residues. The CDR3: CAIRTRDNPSTDTQYF. The DNA of the CDR3 is TGTGCCATCAGGACACGGGACAACCCTAGCACAGATACGCAGTATTTT.

The gene calls are TRBV4-1 and TRBJ2-5, with TRBD2 as a possible D gene (5 bases). This CDR3 is built from 13 residues. CDR1 is MGHRA and CDR2 is YSYEKL in the germline V gene. Trimming stripped 8 bases from V and 2 bases from J, with 12 bases between. CDR3 residues: CASGERGQETQYF. The DNA for the CDR3 is TGCGCCAGCGGCGAACGGGGTCAAGAGACCCAGTACTTC.

The chain links TRBV6-5 to TRBJ1-6, with no clear D. The CDR3 runs to 13 residues. CDR1 is MNHEY and CDR2 is SVGAGI in the germline V gene. The V and J ends lost 2 bases and 7 bases respectively, with 6 bases between them. The CDR3, as DNA: TGTGCCAGCAGTTACGGCAACAATTCACCCCTCCACTTT. Its protein product is CASSYGNNSPLHF.

This clonotype was counted only a few times. This sequence joins TRBV7-6 and TRBJ1-1; D is perhaps TRBD1 (5 bases). V was trimmed by 1 base and J by 1 base, leaving 10 bases between them. The germline gives CDR1 SGHVS, CDR2 FNYEAQ. This CDR3 has 15 residues. DNA for the CDR3: TGTGCCAGCAGCTTAGAGCCAGGGACGAACACTGAAGCTTTCTTT. Its translation: CASSLEPGTNTEAFF.

In this sample, this clonotype turned up a few times. This chain links TRBV11-2 with TRBJ2-1, with D perhaps TRBD2 (7 bases). There are 15 residues in the CDR3. CDR1 and CDR2 (germline): SGHAT, FQNNGV. V lost 8 bases and J lost 5, with 19 bases in between. CDR3 nucleotides: TGTGCCAGCGAACATGGGGGGGCCGCACACAATGAGCAGTTCTTC. Protein sequence: CASEHGGAAHNEQFF. Using reference TRBV11-2 and TRBJ2-1 for the parts outside the CDR3, the full variable domain is EAGVAQSPRYKIIEKRQSVAFWCNPISGHATLYWYQQILGQGPKLLIQFQNNGVVDDSQLPKDRFSAERLKGVDSTLKIQPAKLEDSAVYLCASEHGGAAHNEQFFGPGTRLTVL.

This clonotype has just a few counts. This chain links TRBV14 with TRBJ1-1; 7 bases are shared with TRBD1. Germline CDR1 is SGHDN and CDR2 is FVKESK. CDR3 size: 13 residues. With 6 bases clipped from V and 5 bases from J, the junction kept 6 bases outside the gene matches. CDR3 region: CASRPPGGTEAFF. The CDR3 DNA reads TGTGCCAGCAGACCCCCAGGGGGAACTGAAGCTTTCTTT. The variable domain in full, completed from reference TRBV14 and TRBJ1-1, reads EAGVTQFPSHSVIEKGQTVTLRCDPISGHDNLYWYRRVMGKEIKFLLHFVKESKQDESGMPNNRFLAERTGGTYSTLKVQPAELEDSGVYFCASRPPGGTEAFFGQGTRLTVV.

The J gene is TRBJ1-1, the V gene TRBV7-9; 12 bases are shared with TRBD1. The CDR3 contains 15 residues. J was trimmed by 5 bases and V by 4 bases; bases with no gene match: 5. CDR1 SEHNR and CDR2 FQNEAQ come from the germline V gene (reference sequence). CDR3 sequence: CASSSGQGAWTEAFF. In DNA form, the CDR3 reads TGTGCCAGCAGCTCGGGACAGGGGGCTTGGACTGAAGCTTTCTTT.

V usage is TRBV11-2 and J usage is TRBJ2-2; 8 bases match TRBD1. CDR3 length equals 15 residues. Per germline, CDR1 SGHAT and CDR2 FQNNGV. V was clipped by 4 bases and J by 3 bases; unmatched bases: 4. The CDR3 sequence is CASSWTGTYTGELFF. For the CDR3, the DNA is TGTGCCAGCAGCTGGACAGGGACCTACACCGGGGAGCTGTTTTTT.

This clonotype was counted only a few times. The V and J genes are TRBV20-1 and TRBJ2-7; D gene uncertain. This CDR3 spans 11 amino acids. The V end lost 6 bases, the J end lost 5 bases, and 11 bases lay between the germline ends. Germline CDR1 DFQATT, CDR2 SNEGSKA (reference sequence). Here the CDR3 DNA reads TGCAGTGCAGGGAAGGTCGACGAGCAGTACTTC. Protein product: CSAGKVDEQYF.

This clonotype was observed a handful of times. V is TRBV20-1 and J is TRBJ2-3, with D uncertain. Germline values: CDR1 DFQATT, CDR2 SNEGSKA (reference sequence). Deletions cut 3 bases from V and 8 bases from J, with 6 bases between. The CDR3 covers 10 residues. The DNA of the CDR3 is TGCAGTGCTAGGATTGGTACGCAGTATTTT. This gives the protein CSARIGTQYF.

This chain connects TRBV29-1 to TRBJ2-1, with 7 bases fitting TRBD1. The CDR3 consists of 15 residues. Germline loops: CDR1 SQVTM, CDR2 ANQGSEA. Trimming cost V 2 bases and J 8 bases; bases outside gene matches: 12. The CDR3 DNA reads TGCAGCGTTGAAAAGGATGGGACAGCTATCTATGAGCAGTTCTTC. Amino acid sequence: CSVEKDGTAIYEQFF.